The present entry profiles one T cell receptor beta chain with its context. The antigen remains unidentified. Sequencing templates came from extracted RNA that was reverse transcribed into cDNA. Method: immunoSEQ multiplex PCR; TCRdb's copy keeps in-frame clones and lacks some. Here the sample spans 200,000 to 250,000 clones, roughly 64% being singletons. The source of the sample is a study of CD8+ T cells in alopecia areata. Study-wide background: Each of the treated patients was given oral tofacitinib, 5 to 10 mg twice daily, for moderate-to-severe alopecia areata.

Treatment noted: oral pan-JAK inhibitor, 5-10 mg twice daily. The study team obtained lesional scalp punch biopsies and peripheral blood from alopecia areata patients. PBMCs were stained for CD3, CD4 and CD8, and CD4+ and CD8+ T cells were sorted. Whole-study results and caveats: Scalp clonality and expanded CD8+ clones among the top 100 were significantly decreased by tofacitinib.

The germline CDR1 and CDR2 sequences are SGHDT and YYEEEE. There are 17 residues in the CDR3. V shed 2 bases and J 2 bases; nucleotides not matched to a gene: 5. The sequence was obtained from a human donor with alopecia areata. Sequenced here: CD4+ T cells sorted from blood, sampled at week 4, from a patient treated with tofacitinib. The chain uses TRBV5-6 and TRBJ2-3; 13 bases are shared with TRBD2. The CDR3 protein is CASSFWTSGGLTDTQYF. DNA for the CDR3: TGTGCCAGCAGCTTCTGGACTAGCGGGGGCCTCACAGATACGCAGTATTTT.